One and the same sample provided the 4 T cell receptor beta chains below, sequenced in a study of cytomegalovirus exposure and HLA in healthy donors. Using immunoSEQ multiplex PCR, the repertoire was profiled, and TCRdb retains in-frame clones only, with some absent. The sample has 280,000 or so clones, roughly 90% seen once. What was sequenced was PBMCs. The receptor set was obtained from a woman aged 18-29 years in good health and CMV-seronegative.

The CDR3 reads CASSEALRRLADTQYF. The DNA for the CDR3 is TGTGCCAGCAGTGAAGCGCTTCGGAGACTAGCAGATACGCAGTATTTT. V gene TRBV2 combines with J gene TRBJ2-3; possible D gene TRBD2, 6 bases. Trimming pared 0 bases from V and 4 bases from J, leaving 14 bases between. Looked up from germline, CDR1 is SNHLY and CDR2 is FYNNEI. The length of the CDR3 is 16 residues.

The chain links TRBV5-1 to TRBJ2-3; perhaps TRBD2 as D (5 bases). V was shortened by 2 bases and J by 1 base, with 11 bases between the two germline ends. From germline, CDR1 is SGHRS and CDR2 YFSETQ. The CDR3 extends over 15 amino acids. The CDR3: CASSFRVGGTDTQYF. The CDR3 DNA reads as TGCGCCAGCAGCTTCCGTGTGGGAGGCACAGATACGCAGTATTTT.

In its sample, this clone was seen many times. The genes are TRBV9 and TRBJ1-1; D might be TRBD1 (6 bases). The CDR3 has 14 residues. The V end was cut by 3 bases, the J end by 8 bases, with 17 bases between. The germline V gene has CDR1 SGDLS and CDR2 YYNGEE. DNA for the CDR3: TGTGCCAGCAGCGGGCGGGGGGCAGCCAAGGAAGCTTTCTTT. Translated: CASSGRGAAKEAFF.

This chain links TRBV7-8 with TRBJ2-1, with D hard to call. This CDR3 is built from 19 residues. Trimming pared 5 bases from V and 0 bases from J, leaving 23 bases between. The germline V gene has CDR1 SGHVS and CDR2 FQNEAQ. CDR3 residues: CASSDHPWAGESSYNEQFF. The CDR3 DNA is TGTGCCAGCAGCGACCACCCCTGGGCAGGCGAAAGCTCCTACAATGAGCAGTTCTTC.